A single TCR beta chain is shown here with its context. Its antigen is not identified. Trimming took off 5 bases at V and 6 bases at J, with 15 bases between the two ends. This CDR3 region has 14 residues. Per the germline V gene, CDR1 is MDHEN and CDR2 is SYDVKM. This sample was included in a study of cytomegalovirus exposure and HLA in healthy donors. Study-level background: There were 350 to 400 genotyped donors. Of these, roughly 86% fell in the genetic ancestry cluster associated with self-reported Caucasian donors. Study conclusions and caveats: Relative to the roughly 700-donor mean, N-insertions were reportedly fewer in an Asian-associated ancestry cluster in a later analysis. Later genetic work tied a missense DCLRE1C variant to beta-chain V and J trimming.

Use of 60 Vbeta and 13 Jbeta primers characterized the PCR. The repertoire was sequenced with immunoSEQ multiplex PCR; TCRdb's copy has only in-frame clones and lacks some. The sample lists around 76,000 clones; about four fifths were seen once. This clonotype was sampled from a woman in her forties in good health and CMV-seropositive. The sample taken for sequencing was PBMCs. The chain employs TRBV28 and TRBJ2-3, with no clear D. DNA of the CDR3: TGTGCCAGCAGTCGTAGCCCCCCTGCGGATACGCAGTATTTT. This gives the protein CASSRSPPADTQYF.